The clone carrying this T cell receptor beta chain came up a few times. Antigen: not known. In the PCR, 60 Vbeta and 13 Jbeta primers were used. TCRdb keeps only in-frame clones here, not all; method: immunoSEQ multiplex PCR. The table records around 120,000 clones, 77% of them present only once. This sample stems from a study of cytomegalovirus exposure and HLA in healthy donors. Study-wide results and caveats: Information on immune exposure was restricted to one variable (CMV serostatus). It was reported that the classifier diagnosed cytomegalovirus status with high specificity and sensitivity in both the original and validation cohorts.

This TCR was recovered from a human donor in good health. Sequencing was done on a sample of PBMCs.

The CDR3 reads CASSPRLAGSEQFF. The CDR3 DNA is TGTGCCAGCAGCCCCCGACTAGCGGGAAGTGAGCAGTTCTTC. This chain uses TRBV9 with TRBJ2-1; 11 positions agree with TRBD2. Germline CDR1 and CDR2: SGDLS and YYNGEE. V trimming: 4 bases; J trimming: 9 bases; junction bases outside the gene matches: 6. This CDR3 contains 14 residues.